This T cell receptor beta chain was captured in a study of response to subunit inactivated influenza vaccine. Study-level findings and limits: Each seasonal flu vaccination may recruit only limited new T cells, authors suggested.

TCRdb redid the calling of the RT-PCR reads with MiXCR, one entry per CDR3 protein. The sample consists of more than 150,000 distinct CDR3 sequences, about 9% of them appearing once. V lost 6 bases and J lost 9, with 17 bases in between. This CDR3 is 14 amino acids long. Germline loops: CDR1 SGHTA, CDR2 FQGNSA. A remark on this clonotype: Antigen unknown.

The clonotype originates from a man aged 45-65 years who received an inactivated influenza vaccine. This chain links TRBV7-2 with TRBJ2-2; D possibly corresponds to TRBD1 (5 bases). Sequencing was performed on non-naive T cells sorted from PBMCs, taken on the day of vaccination. CDR3 sequence (DNA): TGTGCCAGCAGGTCATCAGGGCAGGGTAGGGAGCTGTTTTTT. This sequence encodes CASRSSGQGRELFF.